A single sample gave rise to the 29 T cell receptor beta chains below, sequenced in a study of a mutant IDH1 vaccine in newly diagnosed glioma. Time point specified: week 23, last vaccination. One vaccine dose held 300 ug of mutant IDH1 20-mer peptide and came with topical imiquimod. Some clones are missing from TCRdb's copy, which holds only in-frame ones; the method was immunoSEQ multiplex PCR. The sample shows around 55,000 clones, 75% to 85% of them seen only once. These receptors have no known antigen. Sequenced material: PBMCs, taken from a glioma patient whose treatment included an IDH1 peptide vaccine. Receptor source: a man aged 40-49 years with glioma.

The chain carries TRBV19 and TRBJ1-2; D is uncertain. CDR1 LNHDA and CDR2 SQIVND come from the germline V gene (reference sequence). This CDR3 region has 18 residues. Trimming stripped 1 base from V and 5 bases from J, with 23 bases between. The CDR3 coding sequence is TGTGCCAGTAGTATAGCCCCGTCCCCCCTCAAGCGGCTTTATGGCTACACCTTC. Translating gives CASSIAPSPLKRLYGYTF.

The chain couples TRBV4-1 to TRBJ2-1, with 10 bases aligning to TRBD2. The CDR3 has 17 residues. V lost 1 base, J lost 5 bases, and 8 bases stayed unmatched. Per germline, CDR1 MGHRA and CDR2 YSYEKL. CDR3 nucleotide sequence: TGCGCCAGCAGCCAAGCCCCGACTAGCGGGTCGGACAATGAGCAGTTCTTC. Protein product: CASSQAPTSGSDNEQFF.

The chain is built from TRBV25-1 and TRBJ1-2; perhaps TRBD1 as D (6 bases). CDR3 length equals 14 residues. V gave up 6 bases and J gave up 2 bases, with 13 bases separating them. Germline loops: CDR1 MGHDK, CDR2 SYGVNS. Here the CDR3 reads CASRPRDNNYGYTF. CDR3 bases: TGTGCCAGCAGACCCCGGGACAACAACTATGGCTACACCTTC.

CDR3 in DNA: TGTGCCAGCAGAAGGGCCGTAGGCGATGAAGCTTTCTTT. Protein sequence: CASRRAVGDEAFF. The chain combines TRBV6-5 with TRBJ1-1; D gene ambiguous. CDR3 length: 13 residues. The V gene lost 6 bases and the J gene lost 7 bases, with 15 bases spanning the gap. Germline CDR1 reads MNHEY; CDR2 reads SVGAGI.

The chain carries TRBV7-9 and TRBJ2-7; TRBD2 matches at 7 bases. CDR3 length equals 15 residues. Germline V CDR1 and CDR2: SEHNR, FQNEAQ (reference sequence). The V and J ends lost 4 bases and 3 bases, in that order; junction bases with no gene match: 9. DNA of the CDR3: TGTGCCAGCAGCTCTGTGGCGGGAGACCTCTACGAGCAGTACTTC. Translation: CASSSVAGDLYEQYF.

The rearrangement links TRBV5-1 to TRBJ1-6; 9 nucleotides agree with TRBD1. Germline V gene lookup returns CDR1 SGHRS and CDR2 YFSETQ. V gave up 3 bases and J gave up 7 bases; unmatched junction bases: 8. This CDR3 region has 16 residues. This CDR3 reads CASSYKTGTGNSPLHF. CDR3 in DNA: TGCGCCAGCAGCTACAAAACCGGGACAGGGAATTCACCCCTCCACTTT.

This chain uses TRBV9 with TRBJ1-6, with D perhaps TRBD1 (6 bases). This CDR3 contains 15 residues. The V and J ends lost 4 bases and 7 bases respectively, with 15 bases between them. The germline gives CDR1 SGDLS, CDR2 YYNGEE. In DNA form, the CDR3 reads TGTGCCAGCAGCCCCAACAGGGTAGAGAATTCACCCCTCCACTTT. This codes for CASSPNRVENSPLHF.

This clone was found once. This chain uses TRBV5-4 with TRBJ1-2; no clear D. The germline V gene encodes CDR1 SGHNT and CDR2 YYREEE (reference sequence). Trimming took off 4 bases at V and 0 bases at J, with 10 bases between the two ends. The CDR3 is 14 residues long. Written as DNA, the CDR3 is TGTGCCAGCAGCCCCGGTGGGGCTAACTATGGCTACACCTTC. Its translation: CASSPGGANYGYTF.

This clone was seen only a few times. The chain links TRBV30 to TRBJ1-5; D perhaps matches TRBD1 (5 bases). CDR1 GTSNPN and CDR2 SVGIG come from the germline V gene (reference sequence). The CDR3 runs 14 residues. The V end was cut by 0 bases, the J end by 9 bases, with 15 bases between. The CDR3 loop is CAWSVIGGLGPQHF. DNA for the CDR3: TGTGCCTGGAGTGTAATCGGGGGACTGGGGCCCCAGCATTTT.

This clone was seen a handful of times. The gene calls are TRBV18 and TRBJ1-5; 7 positions match TRBD1. CDR3 length equals 14 residues. V shed 8 bases, J shed 0 bases, and the junction held 4 bases outside the gene matches. Germline V gene lookup returns CDR1 KGHSH and CDR2 LQKENI. This chain's CDR3 is CASRRDSSNQPQHF. The DNA of the CDR3 is TGTGCCAGCCGTCGGGACAGTAGCAATCAGCCCCAGCATTTT. The whole variable domain, filled in from reference TRBV18 and TRBJ1-5, reads NAGVMQNPRHLVRRRGQEARLRCSPMKGHSHVYWYRQLPEEGLKFMVYLQKENIIDESGMPKERFSAEFPKEGPSILRIQQVVRGDSAAYFCASRRDSSNQPQHFGDGTRLSIL.

V usage is TRBV27 and J usage is TRBJ1-2; D unresolved. This CDR3 has 12 residues. CDR1 MNHEY and CDR2 SMNVEV come from the germline V gene (reference sequence). Trimming left V 8 bases short and J 8 bases short, with 15 bases between. CDR3 sequence reads: CASGSDRGGYTF. The CDR3 DNA sequence: TGTGCCAGCGGATCAGACCGAGGGGGCTACACCTTC.

The J gene is TRBJ2-3, the V gene TRBV29-1, with 8 bases that match TRBD2. The CDR3 runs to 14 residues. Germline-derived CDR1 and CDR2 are SQVTM and ANQGSEA. J gave up 0 bases and V 5 bases, and 4 bases lay outside the gene matches. The CDR3 coding sequence is TGCAGCGTTTATCCGGGGGGGAGCACAGATACGCAGTATTTT. It yields the protein CSVYPGGSTDTQYF.

CDR3 sequence reads: CASSASGDRGYTF. CDR3 nucleotides: TGTGCCAGCAGTGCCTCAGGGGATCGAGGCTACACCTTC. The V gene is TRBV6-5, the J gene TRBJ1-2, with a tentative D call TRBD1 (6 bases). V dropped 5 bases and J dropped 8 bases, with 15 bases sitting between them. Looked up from germline, CDR1 is MNHEY and CDR2 is SVGAGI. The CDR3 covers 13 residues.

The DNA for the CDR3 is TGTGCCAGCACTTCGACGGTGAACACTGAAGCTTTCTTT. Translation gives CASTSTVNTEAFF. The chain links TRBV6-5 to TRBJ1-1; D is ambiguous. With 7 bases removed from V and 0 bases from J, the gap between germline ends came to 9 bases. This CDR3 comprises 13 residues. Germline V lookup: CDR1 MNHEY, CDR2 SVGAGI.

The rearrangement uses TRBV7-9 and TRBJ1-5; 8 bases match TRBD1. The V segment lost 5 bases and the J segment 7 bases; nucleotides outside the gene matches: 7. From germline, CDR1 is SEHNR and CDR2 FQNEAQ (reference sequence). The CDR3 is made up of 14 amino acids. CDR3 sequence reads: CASSLGQGGQPQHF. CDR3 nucleotides: TGTGCCAGCAGCCTCGGACAGGGAGGCCAGCCCCAGCATTTT.

The V gene is TRBV10-3, the J gene TRBJ2-5; a weak D match, TRBD1 (6 bases). V dropped 6 bases and J dropped 3 bases, with 14 bases sitting between them. Germline lookup yields CDR1 ENHRY and CDR2 SYGVKD. The CDR3 contains 14 residues. CDR3 in DNA: TGTGCCATCAGCCGACAGGTGGGGGAAGAGACCCAGTACTTC. This codes for CAISRQVGEETQYF.

The chain is built from TRBV5-4 and TRBJ2-4; D is undetermined. Germline loops: CDR1 SGHNT, CDR2 YYREEE (reference sequence). There are 16 residues in the CDR3. V was pared by 0 bases and J by 0 bases, with 10 bases between. CDR3 bases: TGTGCCAGCAGCTTGGGTTCAGTGGGAGCCAAAAACATTCAGTACTTC. This encodes CASSLGSVGAKNIQYF. The variable domain in full, completed from reference TRBV5-4 and TRBJ2-4, reads ETGVTQSPTHLIKTRGQQVTLRCSSQSGHNTVSWYQQALGQGPQFIFQYYREEENGRGNFPPRFSGLQFPNYSSELNVNALELDDSALYLCASSLGSVGAKNIQYFGAGTRLSVL.

J is TRBJ1-1 and V is TRBV12-5, with TRBD1 identical over 8 bases. Germline trimming cut 5 bases from V and 4 bases from J; bases unmatched to any gene: 3. This CDR3 region has 13 residues. Germline lookup yields CDR1 LGHNT and CDR2 FRNRAP. For the CDR3, the DNA is TGTGCTAGTGGTCTCACAGGGGGCACTGAAGCTTTCTTT. The encoded protein is CASGLTGGTEAFF.

This chain connects TRBV5-5 to TRBJ2-4, with D perhaps being TRBD1 or TRBD2 (5 bases each). Germline lookup yields CDR1 SGHKS and CDR2 YYEKEE (reference sequence). CDR3 size: 13 residues. V gave up 5 bases and J gave up 4 bases, with 10 bases separating them. CDR3 nucleotide sequence: TGTGCCAGCAGTCGGGACGGAAAAAACATTCAGTACTTC. Translated: CASSRDGKNIQYF. Combining the CDR3 with reference TRBV5-5 and TRBJ2-4 gives the whole variable domain DAGVTQSPTHLIKTRGQQVTLRCSPISGHKSVSWYQQVLGQGPQFIFQYYEKEERGRGNFPDRFSARQFPNYSSELNVNALLLGDSALYLCASSRDGKNIQYFGAGTRLSVL.

The chain has TRBV5-1 and TRBJ2-2; TRBD1 is a possible D gene (5 bases). Germline assignment: CDR1 SGHRS and CDR2 YFSETQ. This CDR3 contains 18 residues. Trimming cost V 4 bases and J 8 bases, with 27 bases left between them. Here the CDR3 reads CASSTPPSDISAAGELFF. The CDR3 DNA reads as TGCGCCAGCAGCACCCCCCCCTCGGACATTTCTGCTGCTGGGGAGCTGTTTTTT.

This sequence joins TRBV30 and TRBJ2-3, with D possibly TRBD1 on 5 matching bases. Trimming removed 0 bases at V and 3 bases at J, with 7 bases between. The CDR3 is made up of 13 amino acids. The germline V gene has CDR1 GTSNPN and CDR2 SVGIG (reference sequence). In nucleotides, the CDR3 is TGTGCCTGGAGTGTTCAGGGAACAGATACGCAGTATTTT. Its translation is CAWSVQGTDTQYF. The full variable domain, with the rest looked up from reference TRBV30 and TRBJ2-3, is SQTIHQWPATLVQPVGSPLSLECTVEGTSNPNLYWYRQAAGRGLQLLFYSVGIGQISSEVPQNLSASRPQDRQFILSSKKLLLSDSGFYLCAWSVQGTDTQYFGPGTRLTVL.

This sequence joins TRBV9 and TRBJ1-2; TRBD1 might be the D (6 bases). Germline lookup yields CDR1 SGDLS and CDR2 YYNGEE. The CDR3 is made up of 15 amino acids. V dropped 0 bases and J dropped 7 bases, with 16 bases sitting between them. For the CDR3, the DNA is TGTGCCAGCAGCGTAGCGGCGAGGGGGGAGTCTGGCTACACCTTC. Translated, it gives CASSVAARGESGYTF. The full variable domain, completed using reference TRBV9 and TRBJ1-2, is DSGVTQTPKHLITATGQRVTLRCSPRSGDLSVYWYQQSLDQGLQFLIQYYNGEERAKGNILERFSAQQFPDLHSELNLSSLELGDSALYFCASSVAARGESGYTFGSGTRLTVV.

The V and J genes are TRBV7-6 and TRBJ1-1, with D perhaps TRBD1 (6 bases). Germline CDR1 reads SGHVS; CDR2 reads FNYEAQ. The CDR3 is 15 residues long. Trimming took off 0 bases at V and 0 bases at J, with 8 bases between the two ends. The CDR3 sequence is CASSLAGGLNTEAFF. As DNA, the CDR3 is TGTGCCAGCAGCTTAGCGGGGGGCTTGAACACTGAAGCTTTCTTT.

V and J are TRBV7-8 and TRBJ1-6; 9 nucleotides line up with TRBD1. Germline V CDR1 and CDR2: SGHVS, FQNEAQ. Trimming removed 6 bases from V and 7 bases from J; junction bases left unmatched: 4. This CDR3 region has 14 residues. This CDR3 reads CASRAGTGNSPLHF. As DNA, the CDR3 is TGTGCCAGCAGGGCCGGGACAGGGAATTCACCCCTCCACTTT.

The chain carries TRBV15 and TRBJ2-3; D perhaps matches TRBD2 (6 bases). The CDR3 runs to 15 residues. Germline V CDR1 and CDR2: LNHNV, YYDKDF (reference sequence). The V end lost 1 base, the J end lost 5 bases, and 13 bases lay between the germline ends. The CDR3 sequence is CATSRGGAQGDTQYF. DNA for the CDR3: TGTGCCACCAGCAGAGGCGGGGCCCAGGGAGATACGCAGTATTTT.

V is TRBV6-5 and J is TRBJ1-2; maybe TRBD1 (5 bases). The germline V gene encodes CDR1 MNHEY and CDR2 SVGAGI. The V gene lost 6 bases and the J gene lost 6 bases, with 20 bases spanning the gap. CDR3 size: 15 residues. CDR3 bases: TGTGCCAGCAGCCAATTCTCCCTTGGGGGGGATGGCTACACCTTC. The encoded protein is CASSQFSLGGDGYTF.

The CDR3 nucleotides are TGTGCCAGCTCACCGGGTCTCCACGAGACCCAGTACTTC. Amino acids: CASSPGLHETQYF. The chain has TRBV18 and TRBJ2-5; D is unclear. This CDR3 is 13 amino acids long. Trimming took 3 bases from V and 5 from J, leaving 10 bases between them. Per germline, CDR1 KGHSH and CDR2 LQKENI.

V is TRBV29-1 and J is TRBJ2-1; TRBD2 matches at 11 bases. With V trimmed by 7 bases and J by 3 bases, 5 bases remained unmatched. The CDR3 totals 14 residues. CDR1 and CDR2 from the germline V gene are SQVTM and ANQGSEA. Written as DNA, the CDR3 is TGCAGCGGCGCCGGACTAGCGGGCTACAATGAGCAGTTCTTC. Translated: CSGAGLAGYNEQFF.

This sequence joins TRBV6-5 and TRBJ2-7; TRBD2 matches at 13 bases. The germline gives CDR1 MNHEY, CDR2 SVGAGI. There are 15 residues in the CDR3. V dropped 5 bases and J dropped 4; count of bases not matched to a gene: 5. CDR3: CASSALAGGLYEQYF. The DNA for the CDR3 is TGTGCCAGCAGTGCACTAGCGGGGGGGCTGTACGAGCAGTACTTC.